This section outlines one T cell receptor (beta chain) sequence together with its context. The data derive from a study of blood T cell repertoires in COVID-19. There are 13 residues in the CDR3. V gave up 1 base and J gave up 1 base, with 2 bases separating them. The repertoire was sequenced with immunoSEQ multiplex PCR; TCRdb's copy has only in-frame clones and lacks some. The repertoire holds 200,000 to 250,000 clones, approximately 89% seen once, with under 8% in the top ten. The specimen sequenced was peripheral blood. This clonotype was obtained from a woman aged 25 to 39 with COVID-19, enrolled during active disease. The gene calls are TRBV5-3 and TRBJ2-2; D ambiguous. TRBV5-3 is an open reading frame, and its role is uncertain. The chain's CDR3 is CARSLRNTGELFF. The CDR3, as DNA: TGTGCCAGAAGCTTGCGGAACACCGGGGAGCTGTTTTTT.